This T cell receptor (beta chain) was recorded in a study of T-cell memory formation after mild COVID-19. Worth noting for this clonotype: Its matching antigen is unknown.

Points from the study as a whole: The finding that pre-infection memory included some responding clones suggested that cross-reactive memory joined. Contracting clones from day 15 to 85 had balanced CD4/CD8; later expanders favoured CD4+.

The CDR3 runs to 13 residues. The V end was cut by 11 bases, the J end by 4 bases, with 14 bases between. Germline V gene sequence: CDR1 SGHVS, CDR2 FNYEAQ. TCRdb re-called the 5' RACE reads with MiXCR, one entry per CDR3 protein. The sample includes 250,000 to 400,000 distinct CDR3 sequences, 14% of them seen just once. The sample consisted of PBMCs or a T cell subset sorted from them (not recorded which). This sequence joins TRBV7-6 and TRBJ2-2; tentative D call: TRBD2 (6 bases). The sequence was collected from a man in his late teens or twenties who had mild COVID-19 (a few samples of this study predate the infection). Cell type and time point are not known. The CDR3 here is CAAGSSFTGELFF. In DNA form, the CDR3 reads TGTGCCGCCGGGAGCAGTTTCACCGGGGAGCTGTTTTTT.